Following are 24 T cell receptor beta chains from one sample sequenced in a study of technical replicates of blood from several donors. Assay: immunoSEQ multiplex PCR; the TCRdb copy retains only in-frame clones and omits some. The sample shows 79,000 or so clones, roughly 93% of them seen only once. Sequencing input: T cells isolated from PBMCs. Receptors were obtained from a human donor in good health.

The chain combines TRBV9 with TRBJ2-2; no reliable D call. V shed 7 bases and J shed 5 bases, with 9 bases lying between them. The length of the CDR3 is 12 residues. Germline V gene data show CDR1 as SGDLS and CDR2 as YYNGEE. The CDR3 DNA reads as TGTGCCAGCCAAGAGTTTACCGGGGAGCTGTTTTTT. This gives the protein CASQEFTGELFF. Together with reference TRBV9 and TRBJ2-2, the CDR3 gives the full variable domain: DSGVTQTPKHLITATGQRVTLRCSPRSGDLSVYWYQQSLDQGLQFLIQYYNGEERAKGNILERFSAQQFPDLHSELNLSSLELGDSALYFCASQEFTGELFFGEGSRLTVL.

V is TRBV14 and J is TRBJ2-2; 7 nucleotides agree with TRBD1. Germline CDR1 is SGHDN and CDR2 is FVKESK. The CDR3 consists of 13 residues. J was trimmed by 2 bases and V by 9 bases; bases with no gene match: 3. CDR3 nucleotides: TGTGCCAGTGGGGACAGAAACACCGGGGAGCTGTTTTTT. This sequence encodes CASGDRNTGELFF.

This clone was counted a single time. V gene TRBV27 combines with J gene TRBJ1-2, with TRBD1 matching 8 bases. Per the germline V gene, CDR1 is MNHEY and CDR2 is SMNVEV (reference sequence). Trimming took 2 bases from V and 4 from J; bases not matched to a gene: 12. The CDR3 contains 17 residues. The CDR3 is CASSLKLTGADAYGYTF. The CDR3 coding sequence is TGTGCCAGCAGTTTAAAACTGACAGGGGCCGACGCCTATGGCTACACCTTC.

The chain employs TRBV6-1 and TRBJ1-1; D may be TRBD1 (6 bases). Trimming removed 9 bases at V and 0 bases at J, with 11 bases between. Germline values: CDR1 MNHNS, CDR2 SASEGT. This CDR3 contains 13 residues. The CDR3 DNA is TGTGCCAGTCAAACAGGGATGAACACTGAAGCTTTCTTT. Protein product: CASQTGMNTEAFF.

J is TRBJ1-4 and V is TRBV6-6; D remains unclear. The germline V gene encodes CDR1 MNHNY and CDR2 SVGAGI (reference sequence). Trimming pared 5 bases from V and 9 bases from J, leaving 19 bases between. The CDR3 consists of 15 residues. Here the CDR3 reads CASSQRGENQQKLFF. The CDR3 DNA sequence: TGTGCCAGCAGTCAACGCGGGGAAAATCAGCAAAAACTGTTTTTT.

The V call is TRBV28, the J call TRBJ1-5, with a possible D match to TRBD1 (5 bases). The CDR3 extends over 14 amino acids. V was clipped by 7 bases and J by 6 bases, with 16 bases between them. Germline values: CDR1 MDHEN, CDR2 SYDVKM. Here the CDR3 reads CASTQGGAGQPQHF. CDR3 bases: TGTGCCAGCACTCAGGGAGGGGCGGGTCAGCCCCAGCATTTT.

This chain connects TRBV23-1 to TRBJ1-2; 9 nucleotides line up with TRBD1. TRBV23-1 qualifies as an ORF whose function is uncertain. CDR3 length: 13 amino acids. With 7 bases clipped from V and 3 bases from J, the junction kept 3 bases outside the gene matches. In nucleotides, the CDR3 is TGCGCCAGCACCGACAGGGGGGACTATGGCTACACCTTC. Protein product: CASTDRGDYGYTF.

This chain links TRBV5-1 with TRBJ2-5, with 8 bases lining up with TRBD1. V dropped 4 bases and J dropped 1; count of bases not matched to a gene: 0. Looked up from germline, CDR1 is SGHRS and CDR2 is YFSETQ. The CDR3 runs 13 residues. Here the CDR3 reads CASSDRGQETQYF. Written as DNA, the CDR3 is TGCGCCAGCAGCGACAGGGGCCAAGAGACCCAGTACTTC.

V is TRBV11-2 and J is TRBJ2-1; the D is unclear. V shed 4 bases and J shed 7 bases, with 14 bases lying between them. The germline gives CDR1 SGHAT, CDR2 FQNNGV. The CDR3 runs 14 residues. In DNA form, the CDR3 reads TGTGCCAGCAGCTCGTCCCTTAACCGGAATGAGCAGTTCTTC. It specifies CASSSSLNRNEQFF.

The rearrangement uses TRBV25-1 and TRBJ2-1; D unclear. The ends were cut back, 3 bases at V and 2 bases at J, with 11 bases in the middle. This CDR3 is 15 amino acids long. CDR1 and CDR2 from the germline V gene are MGHDK and SYGVNS. Here the CDR3 reads CASSDPRYPYNEQFF. As DNA, the CDR3 is TGTGCCAGCAGTGACCCCAGGTACCCCTACAATGAGCAGTTCTTC.

The rearrangement uses TRBV11-2 and TRBJ1-2; tentatively, D is TRBD1 (5 bases). Germline loops: CDR1 SGHAT, CDR2 FQNNGV. The CDR3 is 14 residues long. V shed 1 base and J shed 4 bases, with 10 bases lying between them. The CDR3 DNA sequence: TGTGCCAGCAGCTTAGTTTCAGGGATCTATGGCTACACCTTC. Its protein product is CASSLVSGIYGYTF.

This clone was observed once. The V and J genes are TRBV5-5 and TRBJ2-5; D is possibly TRBD2 (5 bases). The germline gives CDR1 SGHKS, CDR2 YYEKEE (reference sequence). This CDR3 spans 14 amino acids. With 6 bases removed from V and 2 bases from J, the gap between germline ends came to 14 bases. The CDR3 is CASTYSGLQETQYF. In nucleotides, the CDR3 is TGTGCCAGCACCTATTCGGGATTACAAGAGACCCAGTACTTC.

This chain uses TRBV28 with TRBJ1-1, with 9 positions matching TRBD1. The V gene's germline CDR1 is MDHEN and CDR2 SYDVKM. The CDR3 runs 14 residues. V gave up 6 bases and J gave up 5 bases; unmatched junction bases: 7. This CDR3 reads CASSLTGGWTEAFF. The CDR3 region has the DNA TGTGCCAGCAGCCTGACAGGGGGTTGGACTGAAGCTTTCTTT.

In its sample, this clone was seen once. The J gene is TRBJ1-5, the V gene TRBV6-6; D is possibly TRBD1 (6 bases). Trimming removed 5 bases from V and 6 bases from J, with 17 bases in between. The CDR3 totals 15 residues. The germline CDR1 and CDR2 sequences are MNHNY and SVGAGI (reference sequence). Written as DNA, the CDR3 is TGTGCCAGCAGTCAACAGGGAATCTGGCGTCAGCCCCAGCATTTT. Protein product: CASSQQGIWRQPQHF.

V and J are TRBV4-3 and TRBJ2-1; TRBD2 agrees at 13 bases. Germline V lookup: CDR1 LGHNA, CDR2 YSLEER. The CDR3 totals 15 residues. With 4 bases clipped from V and 7 bases from J, the junction kept 4 bases outside the gene matches. The DNA of the CDR3 is TGCGCCAGCAGCCTAACTAGCGGGAGGGATAATGAGCAGTTCTTC. It is translated as CASSLTSGRDNEQFF.

V usage is TRBV9 and J usage is TRBJ2-5, with D unresolved. Germline V gives CDR1 SGDLS, CDR2 YYNGEE. Trimming stripped 1 base from V and 5 bases from J, with 12 bases between. The CDR3 has 14 amino acids. The CDR3 DNA is TGTGCCAGCAGCGTATCCCCAGGTTCGGAGACCCAGTACTTC. Translated: CASSVSPGSETQYF.

The V and J genes are TRBV5-1 and TRBJ2-7, with TRBD1 as a possible D gene (6 bases). Trimming cost V 3 bases and J 2 bases, with 12 bases left between them. CDR1 is SGHRS and CDR2 is YFSETQ in the germline V gene. This CDR3 region has 14 residues. DNA for the CDR3: TGCGCCAGCAGCTCGACCCCAGGGGCCTACGAGCAGTACTTC. Translated: CASSSTPGAYEQYF.

The gene calls are TRBV5-4 and TRBJ1-2; 10 nucleotides match TRBD1. V gave up 4 bases and J gave up 7 bases; unmatched junction bases: 10. The CDR3 totals 15 residues. Germline V CDR1 and CDR2: SGHNT, YYREEE (reference sequence). CDR3 bases: TGTGCCAGCAGCCCACAGAACCGGGACAGGGGTGGCTACACCTTC. Its protein is CASSPQNRDRGGYTF.

The rearrangement links TRBV28 to TRBJ1-3, with TRBD1 matching 10 bases. CDR3 length equals 16 residues. The V and J ends lost 6 bases and 4 bases, in that order; junction bases with no gene match: 9. The germline CDR1 and CDR2 sequences are MDHEN and SYDVKM. The CDR3 sequence: CASRLRQGARGNTIYF. CDR3 in DNA: TGTGCCAGCAGGCTAAGACAGGGGGCGCGGGGAAACACCATATATTTT.

This clone was counted once. V and J are TRBV7-3 and TRBJ1-5; D gene unclear. V lost 0 bases, J lost 0 bases, and 27 bases lay in between. The CDR3 sequence is 22 residues long. Looked up from germline, CDR1 is SGHTA and CDR2 is FQGTGA. CDR3 loop: CASSLTASPRGGRKYSNQPQHF. The DNA for the CDR3 is TGTGCCAGCAGCTTAACGGCTTCACCCCGTGGAGGGCGTAAGTATAGCAATCAGCCCCAGCATTTT.

The V gene is TRBV27, the J gene TRBJ1-5; D remains unclear. CDR3 length: 13 amino acids. Trimming stripped 2 bases from V and 7 bases from J, with 9 bases between. CDR1 MNHEY and CDR2 SMNVEV come from the germline V gene (reference sequence). Written as DNA, the CDR3 is TGTGCCAGCAGTTTAATGCTACGGCAGCCCCAGCATTTT. Translating it yields CASSLMLRQPQHF.

This clone was found once. The rearrangement uses TRBV27 and TRBJ1-5, with D maybe TRBD1 (6 bases). The V and J ends lost 3 bases and 2 bases respectively, with 8 bases between them. This CDR3 spans 14 amino acids. From germline, CDR1 is MNHEY and CDR2 SMNVEV (reference sequence). CDR3 nucleotide sequence: TGTGCCAGCAGTTTCTCAGGGGGCAATCAGCCCCAGCATTTT. Its protein is CASSFSGGNQPQHF.

In this sample, this clone turned up once. CDR3 protein: CASWAFIGTDTQYF. The CDR3 DNA follows: TGTGCCAGCTGGGCGTTCATTGGCACAGATACGCAGTATTTT. This chain joins TRBV2 and TRBJ2-3; D gene uncertain. Trimming took 8 bases from V and 1 from J, leaving 13 bases between them. Germline CDR1 reads SNHLY; CDR2 reads FYNNEI. This CDR3 is 14 amino acids long.

The chain has TRBV27 and TRBJ1-1; TRBD1 agrees at 8 bases. CDR3 length: 13 residues. Trimming took 6 bases from V and 4 from J; bases not matched to a gene: 4. Germline values: CDR1 MNHEY, CDR2 SMNVEV (reference sequence). CDR3 residues: CASRSTGGTEAFF. Here the CDR3 DNA reads TGTGCCAGCAGGTCAACAGGGGGCACTGAAGCTTTCTTT.